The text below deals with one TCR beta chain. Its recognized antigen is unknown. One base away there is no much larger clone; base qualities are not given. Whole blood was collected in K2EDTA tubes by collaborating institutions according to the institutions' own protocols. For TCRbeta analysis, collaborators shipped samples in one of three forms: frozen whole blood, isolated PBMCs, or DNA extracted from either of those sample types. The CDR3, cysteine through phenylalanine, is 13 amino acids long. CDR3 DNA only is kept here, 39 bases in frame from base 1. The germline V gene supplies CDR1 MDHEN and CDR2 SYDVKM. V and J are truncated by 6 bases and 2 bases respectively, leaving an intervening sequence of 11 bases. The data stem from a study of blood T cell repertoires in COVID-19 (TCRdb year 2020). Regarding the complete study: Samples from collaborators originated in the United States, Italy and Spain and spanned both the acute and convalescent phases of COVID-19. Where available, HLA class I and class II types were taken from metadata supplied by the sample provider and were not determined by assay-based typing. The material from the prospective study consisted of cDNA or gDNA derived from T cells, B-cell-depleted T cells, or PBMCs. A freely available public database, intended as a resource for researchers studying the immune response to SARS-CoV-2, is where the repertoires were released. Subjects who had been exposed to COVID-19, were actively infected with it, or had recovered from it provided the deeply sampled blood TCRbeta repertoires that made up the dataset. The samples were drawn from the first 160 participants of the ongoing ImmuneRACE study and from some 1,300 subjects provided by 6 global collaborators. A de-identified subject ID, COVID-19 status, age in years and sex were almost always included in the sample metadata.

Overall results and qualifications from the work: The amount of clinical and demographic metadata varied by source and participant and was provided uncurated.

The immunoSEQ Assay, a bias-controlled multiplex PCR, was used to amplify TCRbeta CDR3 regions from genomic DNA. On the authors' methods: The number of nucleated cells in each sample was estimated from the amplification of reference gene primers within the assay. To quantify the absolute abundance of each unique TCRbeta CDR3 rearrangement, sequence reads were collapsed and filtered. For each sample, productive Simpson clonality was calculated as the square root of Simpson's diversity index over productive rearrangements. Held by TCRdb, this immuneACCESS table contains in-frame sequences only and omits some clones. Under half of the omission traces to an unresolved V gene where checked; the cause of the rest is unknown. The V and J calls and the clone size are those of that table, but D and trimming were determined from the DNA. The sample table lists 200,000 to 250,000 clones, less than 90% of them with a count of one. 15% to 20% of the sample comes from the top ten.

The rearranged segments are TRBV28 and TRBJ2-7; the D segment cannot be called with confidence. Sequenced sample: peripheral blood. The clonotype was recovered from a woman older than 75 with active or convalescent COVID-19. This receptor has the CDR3 CASRLGLAYEQYF. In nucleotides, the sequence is TGTGCCAGCAGACTTGGTCTCGCCTACGAGCAGTACTTC. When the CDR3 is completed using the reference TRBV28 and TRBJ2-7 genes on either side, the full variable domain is DVKVTQSSRYLVKRTGEKVFLECVQDMDHENMFWYRQDPGLGLRLIYFSYDVKMKEKGDIPEGYSVSREKKERFSLILESASTNQTSMYLCASRLGLAYEQYFGPGTRLTVT.